This T cell receptor (beta chain) was sequenced during a study of technical replicates of blood from a few donors. Germline CDR1 reads MNHNY; CDR2 reads SVGAGI (reference sequence). J lost 5 bases, V lost 7 bases, and 7 bases had no gene match. The CDR3 totals 14 residues. Clones were sequenced by immunoSEQ multiplex PCR, and TCRdb holds only the in-frame ones, with some missing. The repertoire holds 80,000 or so clones, with almost 96% as singletons. The chain joins TRBV6-6 to TRBJ2-7; TRBD1 matches 11 bases. The sequence derives from a human donor in good health. The source material was T cells isolated from PBMCs. DNA of the CDR3: TGTGCCAGCACCAAGGACAGGGGGCTCCACGAGCAGTACTTC. This encodes CASTKDRGLHEQYF.